Below, 3 T cell receptor beta chains from the same sample are listed, as sequenced in a study of blood T cell repertoires in COVID-19. Assay: immunoSEQ multiplex PCR; the TCRdb copy retains only in-frame clones and omits some. The sample records about 76,000 clones, around 85% being singletons. The sample comprised peripheral blood. These TCRs come from a man aged 50 to 59 with COVID-19, enrolled during active disease.

The genes are TRBV27 and TRBJ2-1; 7 nucleotides align to TRBD2. V gave up 3 bases and J gave up 4 bases; unmatched junction bases: 3. CDR1 is MNHEY, CDR2 SMNVEV, per germline (reference sequence). The CDR3 sequence is 14 residues long. CDR3: CASSFLGGYNEQFF. CDR3 nucleotides: TGTGCCAGCAGTTTTCTGGGAGGGTACAATGAGCAGTTCTTC.

V and J are TRBV7-2 and TRBJ2-7; 9 bases agree with TRBD1. The germline gives CDR1 SGHTA, CDR2 FQGNSA. The ends lost 1 base at V and 7 bases at J; junction bases unmatched: 8. This CDR3 has 15 amino acids. The DNA of the CDR3 is TGTGCCAGCAGCTTAGTACGGGACAGGGAAGAGGAGCAGTACTTC. Its translation: CASSLVRDREEEQYF. Variable domain in full (rest from reference TRBV7-2 and TRBJ2-7): GAGVSQSPSNKVTEKGKDVELRCDPISGHTALYWYRQSLGQGLEFLIYFQGNSAPDKSGLPSDRFSAERTGGSVSTLTIQRTQQEDSAVYLCASSLVRDREEEQYFGPGTRLTVT.

The chain has TRBV18 and TRBJ1-1, with unresolved D. This CDR3 is 14 amino acids long. Per germline, CDR1 KGHSH and CDR2 LQKENI. V lost 1 base to trimming and J lost 3 bases, with 9 bases between them. CDR3 DNA sequence: TGTGCCAGCTCACCACAAGGACTGTACACTGAAGCTTTCTTT. The encoded protein is CASSPQGLYTEAFF.